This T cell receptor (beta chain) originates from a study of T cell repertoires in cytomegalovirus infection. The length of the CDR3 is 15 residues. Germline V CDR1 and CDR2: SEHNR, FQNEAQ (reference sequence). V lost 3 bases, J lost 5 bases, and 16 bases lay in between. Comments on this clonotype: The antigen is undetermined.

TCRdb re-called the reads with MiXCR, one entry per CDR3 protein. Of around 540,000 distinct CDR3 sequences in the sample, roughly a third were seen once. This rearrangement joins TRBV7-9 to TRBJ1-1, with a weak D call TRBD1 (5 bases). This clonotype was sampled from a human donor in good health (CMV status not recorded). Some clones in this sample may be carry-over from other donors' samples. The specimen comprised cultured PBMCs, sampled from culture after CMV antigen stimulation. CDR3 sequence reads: CASSLSGTYGTEAFF. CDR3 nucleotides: TGTGCCAGCAGCTTGTCCGGGACCTATGGGACTGAAGCTTTCTTT. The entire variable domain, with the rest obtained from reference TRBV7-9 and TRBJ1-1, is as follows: DTGVSQNPRHKITKRGQNVTFRCDPISEHNRLYWYRQTLGQGPEFLTYFQNEAQLEKSRLLSDRFSAERPKGSFSTLEIQRTEQGDSAMYLCASSLSGTYGTEAFFGQGTRLTVV.